The entry below describes one T cell receptor (beta chain). No cognate antigen has been identified for it. No much larger clone exists at a distance of one base, and base qualities are not known. This record belongs to a study of blood T cell repertoires in COVID-19 (dated by TCRdb to 2019 to 2021). Study-wide context: Samples covering the acute and convalescent phases of COVID-19 were provided by collaborators in the United States, Italy and Spain. The prospective study material was composed of cDNA or gDNA derived from T cells, B-cell-depleted T cells, or PBMCs. Subjects who had been exposed to COVID-19, were actively infected with it, or had recovered from it provided the deeply sampled blood TCRbeta repertoires that made up the dataset. The repertoires were made available in a free public database intended to serve as a resource for research on the immune response to SARS-CoV-2. The samples were drawn from two sources: the first 160 participants of the ongoing ImmuneRACE study, and approximately 1,300 subjects contributed by 6 global collaborators. Sample metadata almost always included a de-identified subject ID, COVID-19 status, age in years and sex. Where available, HLA class I and class II types were taken from metadata supplied by the sample provider and were not determined by assay-based typing. Overall study outcomes, separate from this receptor: How much clinical and demographic metadata was included differed by source and by participant, and the metadata was provided uncurated.

The CDR3 goes from the cysteine to the phenylalanine over 17 residues. Kept here is only the CDR3 DNA, which spans 51 bases and is read in frame from base 1. CDR1 SGHRS and CDR2 YFSETQ are derived from the germline V gene. V loses 5 bases, J loses 0 bases, and the germline ends lie 20 bases apart. TCRbeta CDR3 regions were amplified from genomic DNA using the immunoSEQ Assay, a bias-controlled multiplex PCR. Concerning the study's data processing: Nucleated cell counts per sample were estimated from amplification of reference gene primers within the assay. Sequence reads were collapsed and filtered to measure the absolute abundance of every unique TCRbeta CDR3 rearrangement. Productive Simpson clonality was computed per sample as the square root of Simpson's diversity index over productive rearrangements. In TCRdb, the immuneACCESS table is reduced to in-frame sequences with V and J assigned. These tables do not hold every clone; where another copy was compared, an unresolved V gene accounts for under half, and the others remain unexplained. V, J and clone size are taken as reported in that table, and D and trimming were inferred from the DNA itself. This sample gives a few hundred thousand clones in total; around 87% of them show up just once. The top ten constitute 1.5% to 2% of the sample.

Enrolling through a virtual design, the prospective study's participants ranged in age from roughly 18 to 95 years and lived across about two dozen United States geographic areas. In the prospective study, participants were assigned to cohorts based on the clinical history participants reported in a screening survey and a study questionnaire. Recovered participants in ImmuneRACE Cohort 3 were defined as having two consecutive negative NP/OP PCR tests, clearance from a healthcare professional, or resolution of symptoms. Mobile phlebotomists in the prospective study collected whole blood, serum and a nasopharyngeal or oropharyngeal swab from every participant. Additional blood draws and questionnaires over an approximately two-month period could optionally be provided by prospective study participants. Before DNA extraction, blood samples from the prospective study were shipped at room temperature or frozen.

The chain employs TRBV5-1 and TRBJ1-1, and possibly TRBD1, on 6 matching bases. This TCR came from a woman in her 40s who had recovered from COVID-19. Sequenced material: PBMCs or T cells enriched from blood (not recorded which). The DNA sequence follows: TGCGCCAGCAGGGAGACAGGCTGGTTGTCAATGAACACTGAAGCTTTCTTT. Its translation is CASRETGWLSMNTEAFF.